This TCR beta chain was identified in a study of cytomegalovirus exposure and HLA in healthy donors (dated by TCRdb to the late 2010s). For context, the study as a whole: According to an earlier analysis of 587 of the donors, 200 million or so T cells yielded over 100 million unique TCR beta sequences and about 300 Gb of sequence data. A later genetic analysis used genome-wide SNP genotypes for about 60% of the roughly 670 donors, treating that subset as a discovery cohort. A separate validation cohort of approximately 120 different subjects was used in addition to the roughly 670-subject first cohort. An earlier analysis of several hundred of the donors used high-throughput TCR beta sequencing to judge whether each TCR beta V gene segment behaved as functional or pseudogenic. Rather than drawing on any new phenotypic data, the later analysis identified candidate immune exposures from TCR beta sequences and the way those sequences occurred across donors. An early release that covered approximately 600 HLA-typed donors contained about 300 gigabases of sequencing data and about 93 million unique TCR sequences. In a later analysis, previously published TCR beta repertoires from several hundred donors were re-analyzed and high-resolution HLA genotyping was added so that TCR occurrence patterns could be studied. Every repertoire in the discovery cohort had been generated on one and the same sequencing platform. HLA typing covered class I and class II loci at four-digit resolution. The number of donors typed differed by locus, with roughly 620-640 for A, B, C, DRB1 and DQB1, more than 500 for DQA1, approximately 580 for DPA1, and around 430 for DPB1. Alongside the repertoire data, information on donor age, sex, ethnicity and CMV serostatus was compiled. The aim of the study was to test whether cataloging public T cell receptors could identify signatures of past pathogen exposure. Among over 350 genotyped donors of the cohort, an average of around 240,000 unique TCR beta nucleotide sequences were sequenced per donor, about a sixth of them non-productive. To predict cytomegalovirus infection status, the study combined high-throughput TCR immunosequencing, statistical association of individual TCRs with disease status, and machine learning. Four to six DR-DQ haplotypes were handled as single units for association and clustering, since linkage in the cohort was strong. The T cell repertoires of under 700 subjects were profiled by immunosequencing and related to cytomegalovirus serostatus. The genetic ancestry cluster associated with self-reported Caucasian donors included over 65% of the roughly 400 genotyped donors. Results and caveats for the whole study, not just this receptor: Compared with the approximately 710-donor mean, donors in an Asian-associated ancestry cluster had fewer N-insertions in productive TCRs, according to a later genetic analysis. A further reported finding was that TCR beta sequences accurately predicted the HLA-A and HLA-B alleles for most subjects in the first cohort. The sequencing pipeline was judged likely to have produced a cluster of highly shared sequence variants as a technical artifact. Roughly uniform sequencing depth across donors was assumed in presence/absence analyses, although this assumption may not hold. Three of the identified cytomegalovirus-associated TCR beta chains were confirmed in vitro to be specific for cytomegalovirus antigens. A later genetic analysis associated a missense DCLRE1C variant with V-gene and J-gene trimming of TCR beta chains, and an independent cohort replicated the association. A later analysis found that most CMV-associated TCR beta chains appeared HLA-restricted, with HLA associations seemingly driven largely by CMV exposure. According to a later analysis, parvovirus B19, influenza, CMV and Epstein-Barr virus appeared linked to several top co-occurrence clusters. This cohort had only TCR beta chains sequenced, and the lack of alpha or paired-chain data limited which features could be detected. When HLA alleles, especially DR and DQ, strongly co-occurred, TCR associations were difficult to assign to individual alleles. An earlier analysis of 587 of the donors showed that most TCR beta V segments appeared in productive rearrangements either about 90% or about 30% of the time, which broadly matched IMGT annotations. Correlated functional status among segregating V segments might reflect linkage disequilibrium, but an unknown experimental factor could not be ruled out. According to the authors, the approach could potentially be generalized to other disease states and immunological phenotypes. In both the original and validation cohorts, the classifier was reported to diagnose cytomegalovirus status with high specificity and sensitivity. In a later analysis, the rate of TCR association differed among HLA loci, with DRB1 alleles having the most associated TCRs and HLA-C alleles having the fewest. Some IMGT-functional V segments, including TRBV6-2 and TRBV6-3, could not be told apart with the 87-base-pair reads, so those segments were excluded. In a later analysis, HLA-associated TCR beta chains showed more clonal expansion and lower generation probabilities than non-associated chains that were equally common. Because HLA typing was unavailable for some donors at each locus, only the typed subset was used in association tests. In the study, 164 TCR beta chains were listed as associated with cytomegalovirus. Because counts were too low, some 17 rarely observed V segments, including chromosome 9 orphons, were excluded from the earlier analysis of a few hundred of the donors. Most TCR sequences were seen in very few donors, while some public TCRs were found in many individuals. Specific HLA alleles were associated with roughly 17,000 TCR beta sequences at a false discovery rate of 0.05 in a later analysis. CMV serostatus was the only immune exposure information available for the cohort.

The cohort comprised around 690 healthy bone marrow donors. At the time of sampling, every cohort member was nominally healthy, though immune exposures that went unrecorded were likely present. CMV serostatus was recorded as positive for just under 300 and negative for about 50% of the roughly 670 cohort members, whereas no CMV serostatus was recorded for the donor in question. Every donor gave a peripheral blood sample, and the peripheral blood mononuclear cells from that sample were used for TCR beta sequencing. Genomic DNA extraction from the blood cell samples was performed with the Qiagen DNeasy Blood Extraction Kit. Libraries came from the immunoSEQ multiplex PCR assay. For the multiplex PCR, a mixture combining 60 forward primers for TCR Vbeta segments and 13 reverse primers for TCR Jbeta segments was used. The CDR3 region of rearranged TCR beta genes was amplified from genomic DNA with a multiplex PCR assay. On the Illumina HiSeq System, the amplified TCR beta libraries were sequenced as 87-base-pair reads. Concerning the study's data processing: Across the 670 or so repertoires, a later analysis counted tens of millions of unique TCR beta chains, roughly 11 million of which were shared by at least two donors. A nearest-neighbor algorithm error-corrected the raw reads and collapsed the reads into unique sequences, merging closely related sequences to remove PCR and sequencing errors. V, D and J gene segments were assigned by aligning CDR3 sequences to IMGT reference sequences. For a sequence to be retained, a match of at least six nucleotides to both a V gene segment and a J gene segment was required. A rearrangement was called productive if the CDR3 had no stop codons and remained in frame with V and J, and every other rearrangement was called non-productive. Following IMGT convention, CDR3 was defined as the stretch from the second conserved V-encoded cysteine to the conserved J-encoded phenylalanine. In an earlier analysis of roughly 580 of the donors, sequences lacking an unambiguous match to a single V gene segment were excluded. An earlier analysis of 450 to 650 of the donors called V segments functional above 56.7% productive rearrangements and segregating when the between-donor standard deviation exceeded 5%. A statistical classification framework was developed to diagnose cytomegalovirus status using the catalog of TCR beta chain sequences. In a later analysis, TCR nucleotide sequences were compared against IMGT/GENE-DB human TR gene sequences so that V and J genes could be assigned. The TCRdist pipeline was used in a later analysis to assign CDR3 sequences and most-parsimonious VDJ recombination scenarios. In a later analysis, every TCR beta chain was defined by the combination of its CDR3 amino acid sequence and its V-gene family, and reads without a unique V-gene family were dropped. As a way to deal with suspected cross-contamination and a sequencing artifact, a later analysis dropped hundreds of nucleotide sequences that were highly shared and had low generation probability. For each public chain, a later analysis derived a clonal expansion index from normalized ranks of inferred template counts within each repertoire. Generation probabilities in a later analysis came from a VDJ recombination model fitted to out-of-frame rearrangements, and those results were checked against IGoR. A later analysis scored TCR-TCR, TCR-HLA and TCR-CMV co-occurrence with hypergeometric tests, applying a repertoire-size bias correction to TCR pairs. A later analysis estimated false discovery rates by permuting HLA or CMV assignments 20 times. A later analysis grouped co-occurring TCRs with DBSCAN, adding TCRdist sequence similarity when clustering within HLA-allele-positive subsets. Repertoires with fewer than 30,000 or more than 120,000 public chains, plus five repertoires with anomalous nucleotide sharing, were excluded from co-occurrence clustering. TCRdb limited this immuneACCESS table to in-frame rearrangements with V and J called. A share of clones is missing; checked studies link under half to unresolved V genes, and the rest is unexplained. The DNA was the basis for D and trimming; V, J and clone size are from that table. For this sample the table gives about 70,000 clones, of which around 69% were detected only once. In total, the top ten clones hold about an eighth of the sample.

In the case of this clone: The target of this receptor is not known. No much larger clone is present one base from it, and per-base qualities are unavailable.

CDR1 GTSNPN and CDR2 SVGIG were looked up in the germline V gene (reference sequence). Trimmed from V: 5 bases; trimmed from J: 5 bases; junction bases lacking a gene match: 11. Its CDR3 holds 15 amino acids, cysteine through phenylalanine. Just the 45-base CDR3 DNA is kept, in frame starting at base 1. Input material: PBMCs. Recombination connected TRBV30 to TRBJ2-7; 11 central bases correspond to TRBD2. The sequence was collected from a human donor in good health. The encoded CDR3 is CAWGLSGREVDEQYF. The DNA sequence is TGTGCCTGGGGGCTTAGCGGGAGGGAGGTTGACGAGCAGTACTTC.